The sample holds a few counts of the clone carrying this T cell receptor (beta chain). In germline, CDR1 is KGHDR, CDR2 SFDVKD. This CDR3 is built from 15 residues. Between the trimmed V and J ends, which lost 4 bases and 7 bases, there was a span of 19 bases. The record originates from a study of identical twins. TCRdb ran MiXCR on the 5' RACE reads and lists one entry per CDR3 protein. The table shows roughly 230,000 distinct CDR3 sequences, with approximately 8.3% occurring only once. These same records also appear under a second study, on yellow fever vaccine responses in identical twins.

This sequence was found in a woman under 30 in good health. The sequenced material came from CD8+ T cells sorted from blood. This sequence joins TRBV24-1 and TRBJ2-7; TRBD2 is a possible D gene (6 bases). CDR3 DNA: TGTGCCACCAGTGACCGACTAGGAGCACAAGAAGAGCAGTACTTC. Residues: CATSDRLGAQEEQYF.